One sample yielded the 4 T cell receptor beta chains listed below, sequenced in a study of shared clonotypes between healthy human individuals. Sequencing was performed with immunoSEQ multiplex PCR; in TCRdb, only in-frame clones are kept and a portion is missing. The sample has millions of clones; more than 80% are singletons. What was sequenced was naive CD4+ T cells sorted from blood. This sample's subset: CD45RA+ positively selected. These TCRs come from a man aged 18-30 years in good health.

The genes are TRBV5-1 and TRBJ2-7, with 8 positions matching TRBD1. CDR1 is SGHRS, CDR2 YFSETQ, per germline. V lost 4 bases to trimming and J lost 0 bases; unmatched junction nucleotides: 6. The CDR3 covers 15 residues. The CDR3 region has the DNA TGCGCCAGCAGCCCCATGGGGACAGGCTCCTACGAGCAGTACTTC. It specifies CASSPMGTGSYEQYF.

On this clone: The sample holds other DNA sequences that translate to the same CDR3. This sequence joins TRBV11-3 and TRBJ2-2, with 9 bases fitting TRBD2. Trimming cost V 5 bases and J 1 base; bases outside gene matches: 2. Germline V lookup: CDR1 SGHNT, CDR2 YENEEA. CDR3 length: 15 residues. The CDR3 bases are TGTGCCAGCAGCCCAGCGGGAGGGAACACCGGGGAGCTGTTTTTT. This sequence encodes CASSPAGGNTGELFF.

The V call is TRBV18, the J call TRBJ1-3; unclear D gene. CDR1 and CDR2 (germline): KGHSH, LQKENI. The CDR3 length is 15 residues. V was pared by 5 bases and J by 2 bases, with 13 bases between. The CDR3 loop is CASSSSGGAGNTIYF. CDR3 DNA sequence: TGTGCCAGCTCATCCTCCGGAGGAGCTGGAAACACCATATATTTT.

To note about this clone: This same CDR3 is encoded by further DNA sequences in the sample. The chain combines TRBV7-2 with TRBJ2-7; the match to TRBD1 covers 9 bases. Germline lookup yields CDR1 SGHTA and CDR2 FQGNSA. Trimming took 5 bases from V and 3 from J; bases not matched to a gene: 8. This CDR3 is 15 amino acids long. As DNA, the CDR3 is TGTGCCAGCAGCCCAGGACAGGGGTCAAGCTACGAGCAGTACTTC. Translated: CASSPGQGSSYEQYF. Full variable domain (missing parts from reference TRBV7-2 and TRBJ2-7): GAGVSQSPSNKVTEKGKDVELRCDPISGHTALYWYRQSLGQGLEFLIYFQGNSAPDKSGLPSDRFSAERTGGSVSTLTIQRTQQEDSAVYLCASSPGQGSSYEQYFGPGTRLTVT.